A single sample gave rise to the 18 T cell receptor beta chains below, sequenced in a study of T-cell reconstitution after alpha-beta-depleted transplantation in children. TCRbeta library construction was performed incorporating unique molecular identifiers. A single record per CDR3 protein comes from TCRdb applying MiXCR to the PCR reads. The sample contains roughly 220,000 distinct CDR3 sequences, 8.4% of which appear only once. Sequences were derived from PBMCs, mostly from graft donor cells, sampled 360 days after TCRalphabeta/CD19-depleted stem cell transplant. The receptors were sampled from a male patient aged 2 to 9 who had a stem cell transplant for acute myeloid leukemia, so the T cells may come from the graft donor.

J is TRBJ2-4 and V is TRBV5-1; D is perhaps TRBD1 (5 bases). V gave up 0 bases and J gave up 6 bases, with 10 bases separating them. The CDR3 extends over 14 amino acids. Germline V gene lookup returns CDR1 SGHRS and CDR2 YFSETQ. CDR3 region: CASSLEGRINIQYF. CDR3 sequence (DNA): TGCGCCAGCAGCTTGGAGGGGCGTATAAACATTCAGTACTTC.

This clonotype was observed a handful of times. The chain recombines TRBV3-1 with TRBJ2-3, with 11 bases identical to TRBD1. Trimming removed 5 bases from V and 5 bases from J; junction bases left unmatched: 9. Germline CDR1 LGHDT, CDR2 YNNKEL (reference sequence). CDR3 length: 16 residues. Here the CDR3 reads CASSSNRDRGRDTQYF. The CDR3 region has the DNA TGTGCCAGCAGCTCAAACCGGGACAGGGGGAGAGATACGCAGTATTTT.

The chain has TRBV4-1 and TRBJ2-1; D remains ambiguous. The germline V gene encodes CDR1 MGHRA and CDR2 YSYEKL. The V gene lost 4 bases and the J gene lost 3 bases, with 13 bases spanning the gap. CDR3 length equals 15 residues. In DNA, the CDR3 is TGCGCCAGCAGCCCCACCTCGGGTGGCTACAATGAGCAGTTCTTC. This translates into CASSPTSGGYNEQFF.

V and J are TRBV20-1 and TRBJ2-2, with 8 bases fitting TRBD2. The V and J ends lost 0 bases and 6 bases, in that order; junction bases with no gene match: 3. The CDR3 extends over 14 amino acids. Germline CDR1 DFQATT, CDR2 SNEGSKA (reference sequence). The CDR3 sequence: CSARDRRGAGELFF. The CDR3 DNA sequence: TGCAGTGCTAGAGATCGGCGGGGGGCCGGGGAGCTGTTTTTT.

This clonotype turned up a few times. This chain connects TRBV12-3 or TRBV12-4 to TRBJ2-1; TRBD2 is a possible D gene (6 bases). This CDR3 is built from 16 residues. V shed 3 bases and J shed 4 bases, with 16 bases lying between them. The chain's CDR3 is CASSLTAGPKYNEQFF. DNA for the CDR3: TGTGCCAGCAGTTTGACCGCGGGGCCCAAGTACAATGAGCAGTTCTTC.

This clonotype was observed many times. V usage is TRBV5-1 and J usage is TRBJ2-2, with 7 nucleotides matching TRBD1. The V gene's germline CDR1 is SGHRS and CDR2 YFSETQ. Losses at the gene ends were 3 bases for V and 5 bases for J; bases not matched to a gene: 7. The CDR3 loop spans 15 amino acids. CDR3 protein: CASSSRGRKTGELFF. Here the CDR3 DNA reads TGCGCCAGCAGCTCGAGGGGGCGCAAAACCGGGGAGCTGTTTTTT.

The chain is built from TRBV15 and TRBJ2-1, with unresolved D. The CDR3 is made up of 13 amino acids. Looked up from germline, CDR1 is LNHNV and CDR2 is YYDKDF (reference sequence). V shed 3 bases and J shed 9 bases, with 12 bases lying between them. CDR3 nucleotides: TGTGCCACCAGCAGGGACGTCCGGGCTGAGCAGTTCTTC. Its protein product is CATSRDVRAEQFF.

On this clonotype itself: One end of the junction varies from germline; a read error may be responsible. The chain combines TRBV20-1 with TRBJ2-1, with TRBD2 matching over 10 bases. The CDR3 loop spans 13 amino acids. Germline assignment: CDR1 DFQATT and CDR2 SNEGSKA (reference sequence). DNA for the CDR3: TGCAGTCCTAGCGGGGGATTATACAATGAGCAGTTCTTC. This sequence encodes CSPSGGLYNEQFF.

The genes are TRBV28 and TRBJ2-7; TRBD1 matches at 8 bases. Trimming cost V 5 bases and J 4 bases; bases outside gene matches: 7. Germline loops: CDR1 MDHEN, CDR2 SYDVKM. The CDR3 is 14 residues long. Here the CDR3 reads CASSHGQGGYEQYF. In DNA form, the CDR3 reads TGTGCCAGCAGTCACGGACAGGGAGGATACGAGCAGTACTTC. Complete variable domain (other parts from reference TRBV28 and TRBJ2-7): DVKVTQSSRYLVKRTGEKVFLECVQDMDHENMFWYRQDPGLGLRLIYFSYDVKMKEKGDIPEGYSVSREKKERFSLILESASTNQTSMYLCASSHGQGGYEQYFGPGTRLTVT.

This chain links TRBV27 with TRBJ2-1, with a weak D call TRBD2 (6 bases). This CDR3 comprises 14 residues. Deletions cut 6 bases from V and 5 bases from J, with 14 bases between. Germline V gene lookup returns CDR1 MNHEY and CDR2 SMNVEV (reference sequence). CDR3 DNA: TGTGCCAGCAGAAGGGTGGGAGGACACAATGAGCAGTTCTTC. As protein: CASRRVGGHNEQFF.

This clonotype was seen a handful of times. V is TRBV7-3 and J is TRBJ1-1, with D unresolved. V was clipped by 2 bases and J by 2 bases, with 9 bases between them. The CDR3 has 14 residues. The germline V gene encodes CDR1 SGHTA and CDR2 FQGTGA. CDR3 loop: CASSLGLDNTEAFF. CDR3 nucleotide sequence: TGTGCCAGCAGCTTAGGATTGGACAACACTGAAGCTTTCTTT.

This clonotype was recorded many times. The rearrangement uses TRBV10-2 and TRBJ1-1; TRBD1 matches at 10 bases. The germline V gene encodes CDR1 WSHSY and CDR2 SAAADI. The junction had 10 bases not matched to a gene; V was cut back by 6 bases and J by 0 bases. The CDR3 totals 17 residues. The CDR3 sequence is CASRGTGGQGLNTEAFF. Here the CDR3 DNA reads TGCGCCAGCAGGGGTACCGGGGGACAGGGGTTGAACACTGAAGCTTTCTTT.

This clonotype has only a few counts. V gene TRBV29-1 combines with J gene TRBJ1-2, with D unresolved. The V gene's germline CDR1 is SQVTM and CDR2 ANQGSEA. There are 11 residues in the CDR3. Trimming took 4 bases from V and 8 from J, leaving 11 bases between them. The CDR3 here is CSVVGGKGYTF. CDR3 sequence (DNA): TGCAGCGTTGTGGGTGGTAAGGGCTACACCTTC.

V and J are TRBV29-1 and TRBJ2-1; D unclear. Per germline, CDR1 SQVTM and CDR2 ANQGSEA. V was trimmed by 4 bases and J by 5 bases, leaving 6 bases between them. The CDR3 totals 11 residues. CDR3 sequence (DNA): TGCAGCGTTGGACCAAACAATGAGCAGTTCTTC. Protein: CSVGPNNEQFF.

This sequence joins TRBV12-3 or TRBV12-4 and TRBJ2-7; TRBD2 matches at 7 bases. J gave up 9 bases and V 4 bases, and 15 bases lay outside the gene matches. This CDR3 has 15 residues. As DNA, the CDR3 is TGTGCCAGCAGTTCGACTAGCCGGAGTATACGTGTGCAGTACTTC. Translated, it gives CASSSTSRSIRVQYF.

This clonotype was counted only a few times. The rearrangement links TRBV20-1 to TRBJ2-3, with D perhaps TRBD1 or TRBD2 (6 bases each). The V gene's germline CDR1 is DFQATT and CDR2 SNEGSKA (reference sequence). The CDR3 runs to 13 residues. The ends were cut back, 6 bases at V and 1 base at J, with 11 bases in the middle. The CDR3 protein is CSAVGGRTDTQYF. DNA for the CDR3: TGCAGTGCCGTGGGGGGCCGCACAGATACGCAGTATTTT.

This clonotype was observed a handful of times. This chain joins TRBV13 and TRBJ2-1; a weak D match, TRBD2 (6 bases). This CDR3 spans 14 amino acids. In germline, CDR1 is PRHDT, CDR2 FYEKMQ (reference sequence). The ends were cut back, 7 bases at V and 0 bases at J, with 10 bases in the middle. CDR3 residues: CASNGGNSYNEQFF. The CDR3 bases are TGTGCCAGCAACGGCGGGAACTCCTACAATGAGCAGTTCTTC. The complete variable domain, with remaining parts taken from reference TRBV13 and TRBJ2-1, reads AAGVIQSPRHLIKEKRETATLKCYPIPRHDTVYWYQQGPGQDPQFLISFYEKMQSDKGSIPDRFSAQQFSDYHSELNMSSLELGDSALYFCASNGGNSYNEQFFGPGTRLTVL.

The chain combines TRBV20-1 with TRBJ2-5; D might be TRBD2 (5 bases). The length of the CDR3 is 13 residues. Germline CDR1 DFQATT, CDR2 SNEGSKA (reference sequence). With 2 bases removed from V and 3 bases from J, the gap between germline ends came to 10 bases. The CDR3 sequence is CSARSSREETQYF. CDR3 DNA: TGCAGTGCTAGATCTAGCCGTGAAGAGACCCAGTACTTC.